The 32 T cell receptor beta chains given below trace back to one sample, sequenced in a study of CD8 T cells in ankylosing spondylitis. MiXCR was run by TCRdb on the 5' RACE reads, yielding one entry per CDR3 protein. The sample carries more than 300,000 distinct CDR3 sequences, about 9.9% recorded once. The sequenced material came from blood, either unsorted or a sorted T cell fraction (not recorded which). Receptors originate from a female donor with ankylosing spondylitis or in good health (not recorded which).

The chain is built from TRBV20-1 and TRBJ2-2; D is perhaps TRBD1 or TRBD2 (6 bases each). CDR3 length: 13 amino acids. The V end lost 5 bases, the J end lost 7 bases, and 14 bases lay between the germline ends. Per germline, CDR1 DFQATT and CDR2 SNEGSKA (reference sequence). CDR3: CSASRGPRGELFF. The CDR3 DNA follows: TGCAGTGCTTCCCGGGGGCCCCGCGGGGAGCTGTTTTTT.

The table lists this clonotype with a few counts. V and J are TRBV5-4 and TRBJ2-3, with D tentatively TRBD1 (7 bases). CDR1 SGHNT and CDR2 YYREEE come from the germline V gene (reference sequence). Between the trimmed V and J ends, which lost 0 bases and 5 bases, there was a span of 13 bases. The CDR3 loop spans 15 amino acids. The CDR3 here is CASSLDVQGGDTQYF. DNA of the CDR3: TGTGCCAGCAGCTTGGACGTCCAGGGGGGAGATACGCAGTATTTT. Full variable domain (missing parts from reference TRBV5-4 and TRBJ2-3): ETGVTQSPTHLIKTRGQQVTLRCSSQSGHNTVSWYQQALGQGPQFIFQYYREEENGRGNFPPRFSGLQFPNYSSELNVNALELDDSALYLCASSLDVQGGDTQYFGPGTRLTVL.

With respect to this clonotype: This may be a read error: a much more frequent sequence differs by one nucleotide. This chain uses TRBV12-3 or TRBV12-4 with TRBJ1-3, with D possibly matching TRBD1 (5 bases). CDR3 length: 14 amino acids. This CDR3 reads CASRLRGPGNTIYF. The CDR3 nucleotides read TGTGCCAGCCGTTTGAGGGGACCTGGAAACACCATATATTTT.

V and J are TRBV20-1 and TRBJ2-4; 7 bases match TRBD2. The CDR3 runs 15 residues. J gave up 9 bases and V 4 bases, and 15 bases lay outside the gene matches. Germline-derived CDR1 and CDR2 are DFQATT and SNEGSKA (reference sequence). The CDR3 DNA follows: TGCAGTGCTATCGGGGGAGGGATTGACGGTAGCATTCAGTACTTC. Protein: CSAIGGGIDGSIQYF.

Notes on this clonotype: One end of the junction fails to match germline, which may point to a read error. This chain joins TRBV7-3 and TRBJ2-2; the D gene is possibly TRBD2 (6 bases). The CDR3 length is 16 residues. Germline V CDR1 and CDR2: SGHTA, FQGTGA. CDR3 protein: CASSLTAGLNTGEPFF. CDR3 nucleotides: TGTGCCAGCAGCTTAACGGCGGGACTTAACACCGGGGAGCCGTTTTTT.

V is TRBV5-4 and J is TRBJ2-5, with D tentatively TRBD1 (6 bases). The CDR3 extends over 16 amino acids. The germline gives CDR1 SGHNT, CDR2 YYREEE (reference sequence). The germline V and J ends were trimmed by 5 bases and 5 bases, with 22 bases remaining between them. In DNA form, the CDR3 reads TGTGCCAGCAGTTTTCCCGATGGGGGCGTTGGGGAGACCCAGTACTTC. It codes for CASSFPDGGVGETQYF.

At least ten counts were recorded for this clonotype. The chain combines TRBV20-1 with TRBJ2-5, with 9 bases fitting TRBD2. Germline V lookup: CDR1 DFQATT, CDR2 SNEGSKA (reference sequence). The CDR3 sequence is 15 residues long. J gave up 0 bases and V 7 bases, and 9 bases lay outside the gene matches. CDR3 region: CSGASGTNHQETQYF. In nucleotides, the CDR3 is TGCAGTGGAGCTAGCGGGACTAACCACCAAGAGACCCAGTACTTC.

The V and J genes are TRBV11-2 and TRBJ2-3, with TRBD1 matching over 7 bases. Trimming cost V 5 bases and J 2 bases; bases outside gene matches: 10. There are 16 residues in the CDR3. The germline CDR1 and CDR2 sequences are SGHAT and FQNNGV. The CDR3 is CASSRWDRPDTDTQYF. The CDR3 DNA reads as TGTGCCAGCAGCCGATGGGACAGACCAGACACAGATACGCAGTATTTT. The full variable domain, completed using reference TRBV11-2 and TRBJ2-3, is EAGVAQSPRYKIIEKRQSVAFWCNPISGHATLYWYQQILGQGPKLLIQFQNNGVVDDSQLPKDRFSAERLKGVDSTLKIQPAKLEDSAVYLCASSRWDRPDTDTQYFGPGTRLTVL.

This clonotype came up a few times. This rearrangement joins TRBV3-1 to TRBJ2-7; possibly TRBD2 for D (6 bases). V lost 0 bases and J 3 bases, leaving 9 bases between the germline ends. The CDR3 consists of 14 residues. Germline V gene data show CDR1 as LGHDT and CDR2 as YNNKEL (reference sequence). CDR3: CASSQEIAVYEQYF. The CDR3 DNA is TGTGCCAGCAGCCAAGAGATAGCGGTCTACGAGCAGTACTTC.

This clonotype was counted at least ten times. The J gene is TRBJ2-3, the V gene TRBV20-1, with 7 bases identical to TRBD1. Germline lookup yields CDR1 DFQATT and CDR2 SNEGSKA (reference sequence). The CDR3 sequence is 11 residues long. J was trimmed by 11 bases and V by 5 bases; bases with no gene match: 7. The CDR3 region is CSAPQGLRQYF. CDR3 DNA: TGCAGTGCTCCACAGGGGCTAAGGCAGTATTTT.

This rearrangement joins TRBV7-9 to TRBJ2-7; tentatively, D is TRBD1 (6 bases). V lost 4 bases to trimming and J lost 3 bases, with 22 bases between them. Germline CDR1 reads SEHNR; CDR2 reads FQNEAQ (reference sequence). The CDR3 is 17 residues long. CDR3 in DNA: TGTGCCAGCAGCTCCGGGGCTTCAGGGGTCCTAAACTACGAGCAGTACTTC. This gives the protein CASSSGASGVLNYEQYF.

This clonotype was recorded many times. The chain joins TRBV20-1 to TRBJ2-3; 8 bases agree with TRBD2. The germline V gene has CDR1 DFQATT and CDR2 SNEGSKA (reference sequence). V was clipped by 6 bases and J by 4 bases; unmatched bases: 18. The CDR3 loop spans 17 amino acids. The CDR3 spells CSAQRPGTGTRADTQYF. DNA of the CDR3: TGCAGTGCGCAGCGTCCCGGGACCGGGACTAGAGCAGATACGCAGTATTTT.

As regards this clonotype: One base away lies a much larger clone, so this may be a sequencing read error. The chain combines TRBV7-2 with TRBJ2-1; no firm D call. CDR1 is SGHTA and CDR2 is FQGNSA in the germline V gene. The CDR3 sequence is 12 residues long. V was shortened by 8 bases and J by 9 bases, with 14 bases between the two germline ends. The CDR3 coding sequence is TGTGCCAGCTTCTTAACACCCTGTGAGCAGTTCTTC. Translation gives CASFLTPCEQFF.

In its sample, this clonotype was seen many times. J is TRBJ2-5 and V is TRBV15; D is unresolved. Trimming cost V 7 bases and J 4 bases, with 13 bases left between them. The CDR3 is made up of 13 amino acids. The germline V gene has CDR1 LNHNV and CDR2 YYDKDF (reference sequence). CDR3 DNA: TGTGCCACCAATCCGGGCCCCTCAGAGACCCAGTACTTC. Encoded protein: CATNPGPSETQYF.

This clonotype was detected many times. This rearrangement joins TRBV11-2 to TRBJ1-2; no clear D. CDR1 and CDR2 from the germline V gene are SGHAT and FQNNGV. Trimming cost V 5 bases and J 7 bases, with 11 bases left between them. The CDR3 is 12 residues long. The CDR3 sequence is CASSPLVGGYTF. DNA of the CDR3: TGTGCCAGCAGCCCCTTGGTTGGTGGCTACACCTTC.

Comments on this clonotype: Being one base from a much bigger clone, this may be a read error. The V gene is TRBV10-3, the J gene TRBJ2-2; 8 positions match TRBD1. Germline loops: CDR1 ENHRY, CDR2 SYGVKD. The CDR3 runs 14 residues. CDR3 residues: CAIREPRGPGELFF. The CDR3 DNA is TGTGCCATCCGTGAACCCAGGGGGCCGGGGGAGCTGTTTTTT.

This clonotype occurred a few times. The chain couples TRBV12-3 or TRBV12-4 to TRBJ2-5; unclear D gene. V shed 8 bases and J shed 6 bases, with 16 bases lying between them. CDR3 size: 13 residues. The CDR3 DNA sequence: TGTGCCAGCCAATTATCAGGAATTAAGACCCAGTACTTC. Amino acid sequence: CASQLSGIKTQYF.

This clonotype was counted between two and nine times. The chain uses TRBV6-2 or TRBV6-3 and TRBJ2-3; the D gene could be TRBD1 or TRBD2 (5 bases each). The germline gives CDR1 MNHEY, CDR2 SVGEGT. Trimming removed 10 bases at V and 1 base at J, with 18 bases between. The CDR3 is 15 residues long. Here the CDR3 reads CATLNGAVRTDTQYF. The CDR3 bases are TGTGCCACCCTCAACGGGGCGGTCCGCACAGATACGCAGTATTTT.

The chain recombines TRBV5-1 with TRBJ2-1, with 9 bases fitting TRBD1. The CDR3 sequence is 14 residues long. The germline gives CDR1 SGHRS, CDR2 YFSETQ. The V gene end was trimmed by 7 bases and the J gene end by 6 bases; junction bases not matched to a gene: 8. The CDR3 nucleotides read TGCGCCAGCGCCAGGGGGGACAGGGCCAATGAGCAGTTCTTC. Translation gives CASARGDRANEQFF.

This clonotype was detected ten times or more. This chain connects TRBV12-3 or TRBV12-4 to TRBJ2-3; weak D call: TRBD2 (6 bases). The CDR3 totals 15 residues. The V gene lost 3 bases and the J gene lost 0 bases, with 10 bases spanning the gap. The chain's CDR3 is CASSFGGASTDTQYF. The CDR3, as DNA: TGTGCCAGCAGTTTCGGGGGAGCTAGCACAGATACGCAGTATTTT.

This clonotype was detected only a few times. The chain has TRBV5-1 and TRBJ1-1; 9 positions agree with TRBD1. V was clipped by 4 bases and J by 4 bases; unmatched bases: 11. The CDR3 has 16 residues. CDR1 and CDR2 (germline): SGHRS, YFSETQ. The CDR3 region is CASSPKTGGGITEAFF. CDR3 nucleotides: TGCGCCAGCAGCCCCAAGACAGGGGGAGGAATCACTGAAGCTTTCTTT.

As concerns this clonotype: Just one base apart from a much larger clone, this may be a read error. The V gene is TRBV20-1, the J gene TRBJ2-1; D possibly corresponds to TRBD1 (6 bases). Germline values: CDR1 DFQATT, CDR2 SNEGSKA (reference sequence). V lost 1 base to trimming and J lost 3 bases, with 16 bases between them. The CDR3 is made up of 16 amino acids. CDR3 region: CSARVRGSGIYNEQFF. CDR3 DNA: TGCAGTGCTAGAGTTAGGGGGTCCGGTATCTACAATGAGCAGTTCTTC.

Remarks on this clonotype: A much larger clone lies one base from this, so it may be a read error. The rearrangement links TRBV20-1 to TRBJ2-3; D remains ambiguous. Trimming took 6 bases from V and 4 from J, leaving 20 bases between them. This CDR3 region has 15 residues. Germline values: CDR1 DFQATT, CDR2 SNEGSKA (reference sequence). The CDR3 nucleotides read TGCAGTGCCGAACGCGCTACGGGCTCCGCAGATACGCAGTATTTT. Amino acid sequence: CSAERATGSADTQYF.

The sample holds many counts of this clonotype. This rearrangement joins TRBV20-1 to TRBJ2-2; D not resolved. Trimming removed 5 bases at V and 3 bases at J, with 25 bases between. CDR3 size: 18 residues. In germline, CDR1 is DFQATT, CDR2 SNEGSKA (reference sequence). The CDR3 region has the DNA TGCAGTGCTTCACCGTTAACTGATTCCCCAAGACACACCGGGGAGCTGTTTTTT. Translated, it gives CSASPLTDSPRHTGELFF.

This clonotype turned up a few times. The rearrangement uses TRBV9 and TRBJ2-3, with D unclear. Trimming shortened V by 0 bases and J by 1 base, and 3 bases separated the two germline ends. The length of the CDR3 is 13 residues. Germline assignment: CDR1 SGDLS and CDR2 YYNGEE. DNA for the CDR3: TGTGCCAGCAGCGTAGAAGGCACAGATACGCAGTATTTT. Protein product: CASSVEGTDTQYF.

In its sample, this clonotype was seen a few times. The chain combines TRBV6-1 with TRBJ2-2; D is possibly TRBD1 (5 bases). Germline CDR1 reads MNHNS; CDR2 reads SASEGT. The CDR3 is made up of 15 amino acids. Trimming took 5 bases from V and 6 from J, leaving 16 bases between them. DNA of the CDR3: TGTGCCAGCAGTATGCAGGGTTATATTGCCGGGGAGCTGTTTTTT. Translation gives CASSMQGYIAGELFF.

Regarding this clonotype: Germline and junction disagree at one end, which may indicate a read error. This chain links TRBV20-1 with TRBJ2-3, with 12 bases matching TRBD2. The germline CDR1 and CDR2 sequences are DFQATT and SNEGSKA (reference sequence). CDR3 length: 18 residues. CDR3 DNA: TGCTGTGCTAGAGTTTGGGCTAGCGGGAGGGCCGCCACAGATACGCAGTATTTT. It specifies CCARVWASGRAATDTQYF.

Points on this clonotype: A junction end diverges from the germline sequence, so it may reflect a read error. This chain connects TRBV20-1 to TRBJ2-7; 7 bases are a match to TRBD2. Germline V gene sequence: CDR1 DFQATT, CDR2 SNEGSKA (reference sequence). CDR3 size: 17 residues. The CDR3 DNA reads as TGCTGTGCTCTAACCCGGCCCCCGTTGCGGGAGCGGTACGAGCAGTACTTC. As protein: CCALTRPPLRERYEQYF.

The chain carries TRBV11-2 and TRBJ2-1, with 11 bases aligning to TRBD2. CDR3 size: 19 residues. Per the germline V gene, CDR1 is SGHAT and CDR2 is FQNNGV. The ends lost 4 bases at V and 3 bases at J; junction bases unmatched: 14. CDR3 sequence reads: CASSSWRLAGGGGYNEQFF. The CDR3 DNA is TGTGCCAGCAGCTCCTGGCGGCTAGCGGGAGGTGGGGGCTACAATGAGCAGTTCTTC.

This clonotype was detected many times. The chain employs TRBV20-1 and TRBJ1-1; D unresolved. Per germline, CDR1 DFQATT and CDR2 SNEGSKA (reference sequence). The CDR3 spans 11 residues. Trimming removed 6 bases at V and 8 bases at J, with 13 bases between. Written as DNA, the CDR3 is TGCAGTGCATCGCACGGGAAGGAAGCTTTCTTT. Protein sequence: CSASHGKEAFF.

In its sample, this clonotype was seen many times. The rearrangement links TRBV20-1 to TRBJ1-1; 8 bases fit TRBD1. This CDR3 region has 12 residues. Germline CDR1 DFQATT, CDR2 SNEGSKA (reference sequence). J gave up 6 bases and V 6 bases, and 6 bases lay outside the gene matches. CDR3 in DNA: TGCAGTGCACCAAAACAGGGGGCTGAAGCTTTCTTT. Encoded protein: CSAPKQGAEAFF.

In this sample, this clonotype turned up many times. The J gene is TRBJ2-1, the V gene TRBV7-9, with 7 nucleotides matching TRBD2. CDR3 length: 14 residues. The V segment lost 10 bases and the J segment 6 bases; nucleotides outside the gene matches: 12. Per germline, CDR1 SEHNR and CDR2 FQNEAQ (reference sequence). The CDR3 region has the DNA TGTGCCATTACCCCTCTCGGGGGGTCCAATGAGCAGTTCTTC. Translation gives CAITPLGGSNEQFF.